This entry features one T cell receptor beta chain sequence. The record originates from a study of blood T cell repertoires in COVID-19. About the research overall: Sites in the United States, Italy and Spain provided acute and convalescent COVID-19 samples. Sample material is recorded as cDNA or gDNA derived from T cells, B-cell-depleted T cells, or PBMCs.

Germline CDR1 SGHTA, CDR2 FQGTGA. This CDR3 is 13 amino acids long. Trimming stripped 2 bases from V and 4 bases from J, with 8 bases between. Per the original data handling: Amplification of reference gene primers was used by the study to estimate nucleated cell counts. Clones were read by immunoSEQ multiplex PCR, and TCRdb kept only the in-frame ones, dropping some. V, J and clone size derive from that table, while D and trimming were established from the DNA sequence. The sample includes roughly 140,000 clones, about 88% of them seen just once. Sequenced input: peripheral blood. The genes are TRBV7-3 and TRBJ1-1; no clear D gene. The TCR sequence derives from a human donor in a cohort sampled during active COVID-19. As DNA, the CDR3 is TGTGCCAGCAGCTTAGGTGGGAGCACTGAAGCTTTCTTT. This gives the protein CASSLGGSTEAFF.